The rows below give T cell receptor beta chains drawn from one sample of a study of shared clonotypes between healthy human individuals. Produced via immunoSEQ multiplex PCR; TCRdb's table is partial and in-frame only. This sample carries approximately 95,000 clones, roughly two thirds of them seen once, and the ten largest clones take 40% to 45%. Sequenced material: memory CD8+ T cells sorted from blood. The receptors were sampled from a man aged 25 to 40 in good health. Both conserved end residues are part of each CDR3. The D gene is left open where the match is weak. Clone size, where shown, is once, few, many, or a class for clones that have expanded.

clone_size	d_call	j_call	v_call	cdr3_aa	cdr3_nt
NA	NA	TRBJ2-4	TRBV19	CASSPLVQVAKNIQYF	TGTGCCAGTAGCCCACTTGTACAGGTAGCCAAAAACATTCAGTACTTC
few	NA	TRBJ1-2	TRBV27	CASSLSGARGYTF	TGTGCCAGCAGTTTATCGGGGGCGCGGGGCTACACCTTC
few	NA	TRBJ1-4	TRBV5-1	CASSFTGGGEKLFF	TGCGCCAGCAGCTTCACGGGGGGTGGCGAAAAACTGTTTTTT
medium-sized	TRBD2	TRBJ2-7	TRBV7-7	CASSLEAGVGYEQYF	TGTGCTAGCAGCTTAGAGGCGGGAGTAGGGTACGAGCAGTACTTC
NA	NA	TRBJ2-5	TRBV6-6	CASSYSMAQYF	TGTGCCAGCAGTTACTCGATGGCCCAGTACTTC
many	NA	TRBJ2-3	TRBV6-4	CASSGDNPTDTQYF	TGTGCCAGCAGTGGGGATAATCCCACAGATACGCAGTATTTT
NA	NA	TRBJ2-7	TRBV30	CAWSGYNSYEQYF	TGTGCCTGGAGTGGCTATAACTCCTACGAGCAGTACTTC
once	TRBD2	TRBJ2-3	TRBV28	CASSSQPKTSRTTDTQYF	TGTGCCAGCAGTTCCCAACCCAAGACTAGCAGAACCACAGATACGCAGTATTTT
NA	NA	TRBJ2-2	TRBV19	CASTSGSTNTGELFF	TGTGCCAGTACGAGCGGTTCTACGAACACCGGGGAGCTGTTTTTT
NA	NA	TRBJ1-2	TRBV10-3	CAISGADYGYTF	TGTGCCATTTCAGGGGCGGACTATGGCTACACCTTC
NA	TRBD2	TRBJ2-7	TRBV7-2	CASSLRLAGGYEQYF	TGTGCCAGCAGCTTAAGACTAGCGGGAGGCTACGAGCAGTACTTC
NA	NA	TRBJ2-1	TRBV5-1	CASRLKAGLHAEQFF	TGCGCCAGCAGATTAAAGGCGGGACTTCACGCTGAGCAGTTCTTC
NA	TRBD2	TRBJ2-1	TRBV11-2	CASSQPFGTTIGNEQFF	TGTGCCAGCAGCCAACCTTTCGGGACTACAATCGGCAATGAGCAGTTCTTC
NA	NA	TRBJ1-5	TRBV19	CASKTQPGAQHF	TGTGCCAGTAAGACTCAGCCTGGGGCCCAGCATTTT
NA	TRBD2	TRBJ2-1	TRBV6-1	CASSEAGEGWDEQFF	TGTGCCAGCAGTGAAGCAGGGGAGGGATGGGATGAGCAGTTCTTC
NA	TRBD2	TRBJ2-3	TRBV27	CASSLRVVGLAGNTDTQYF	TGTGCCAGCAGTTTAAGAGTGGTAGGACTAGCGGGAAACACAGATACGCAGTATTTT
NA	TRBD1	TRBJ1-4	TRBV6-5	CASSPQGAGEKLFF	TGTGCCAGCAGTCCACAGGGGGCAGGGGAAAAACTGTTTTTT
NA	NA	TRBJ2-7	TRBV7-6	CASSPVAREQYF	TGTGCCAGCAGCCCCGTCGCCCGAGAGCAGTACTTC
NA	NA	TRBJ1-4	TRBV5-1	CASSPPGSREKLFF	TGCGCCAGCAGCCCCCCGGGCAGTCGTGAAAAACTGTTTTTT
NA	TRBD2	TRBJ2-1	TRBV6-5	CAPIRASGRADEQFF	TGTGCCCCGATAAGGGCTAGCGGGAGGGCCGATGAGCAGTTCTTC
NA	NA	TRBJ1-1	TRBV5-6	CASSFSATEAFF	TGTGCCAGCAGCTTTTCGGCAACTGAAGCTTTCTTT
once	NA	TRBJ2-1	TRBV27	CASIQTRSPGNNEQFF	TGTGCCAGCATCCAAACGAGAAGCCCAGGAAACAATGAGCAGTTCTTC
NA	TRBD1	TRBJ2-5	TRBV14	CASSTDRAIETQYF	TGTGCCAGCAGCACGGACAGGGCAATAGAGACCCAGTACTTC
NA	NA	TRBJ1-5	TRBV4-1	CASSQEEVGRPQHF	TGCGCCAGCAGCCAAGAAGAGGTGGGGAGGCCCCAGCATTTT
NA	TRBD1	TRBJ2-4	TRBV2	CASSGQGNIQYF	TGTGCCAGCAGTGGACAGGGAAACATTCAGTACTTC
NA	TRBD2	TRBJ2-7	TRBV5-4	CASSSWGLAGDEQYF	TGTGCCAGCAGCTCTTGGGGGCTAGCGGGAGACGAGCAGTACTTC
NA	TRBD2	TRBJ2-7	TRBV6-1	CASSEVRTSGREQYF	TGTGCCAGCAGTGAAGTTCGGACTAGCGGGAGGGAGCAGTACTTC
few	TRBD2	TRBJ2-3	TRBV7-8	CASSLVGREIAADTQYF	TGTGCCAGCAGCTTAGTAGGGCGGGAGATAGCCGCAGATACGCAGTATTTT
NA	TRBD1	TRBJ2-7	TRBV7-6	CASSSTGQGFEQYF	TGTGCCAGCAGCTCAACCGGACAGGGGTTCGAGCAGTACTTC
NA	NA	TRBJ1-2	TRBV18	CASSPQDTNYGYTF	TGTGCCAGCTCACCACAGGATACTAACTATGGCTACACCTTC
few	TRBD2	TRBJ2-3	TRBV11-2	CASSTRAREGDTQYF	TGTGCCAGCAGCACGCGAGCGCGGGAGGGAGATACGCAGTATTTT
NA	NA	TRBJ2-7	TRBV9	CASSVAPRDYEQYF	TGTGCCAGCAGCGTAGCTCCAAGAGATTACGAGCAGTACTTC
NA	NA	TRBJ2-5	TRBV9	CASSVGEETQYF	TGTGCCAGCAGCGTAGGGGAAGAGACCCAGTACTTC
few	NA	TRBJ2-3	TRBV4-1	CASSQGGGRRLTDTQYF	TGCGCCAGCAGCCAAGGAGGGGGAAGGAGGTTAACAGATACGCAGTATTTT
NA	TRBD1	TRBJ2-1	TRBV27	CASSPDRGVYNEQFF	TGTGCCAGCAGCCCTGACAGGGGGGTGTACAATGAGCAGTTCTTC
NA	NA	TRBJ2-7	TRBV5-3	CASSSGYEQYF	TGTGCCAGCAGCTCGGGCTACGAGCAGTACTTC
NA	TRBD2	TRBJ2-7	TRBV4-2	CASSFGRTSGDEQYF	TGTGCCAGCAGCTTTGGGCGGACTAGCGGAGACGAGCAGTACTTC
NA	NA	TRBJ2-7	TRBV27	CASSPRGGVKANEQYF	TGTGCCAGCAGTCCCCGTGGGGGAGTAAAGGCTAACGAGCAGTACTTC
few	TRBD1	TRBJ1-2	TRBV7-9	CATADRVREGYTF	TGTGCCACCGCCGACAGGGTCAGGGAAGGCTACACCTTC
NA	NA	TRBJ2-7	TRBV7-9	CASSWWPGAEQYF	TGTGCCAGCAGCTGGTGGCCAGGCGCCGAGCAGTACTTC
few	TRBD1	TRBJ2-1	TRBV7-2	CASSFGPDRGPFF	TGTGCCAGCAGCTTTGGGCCCGACAGGGGTCCGTTCTTC
few	NA	TRBJ2-5	TRBV20-1	CSARTGPLSYF	TGCAGTGCTAGGACAGGACCCCTTTCGTACTTC
NA	NA	TRBJ2-1	TRBV28	CASSSYNEQFF	TGTGCCAGCAGTTCGTACAATGAGCAGTTCTTC
few	TRBD1	TRBJ2-7	TRBV5-6	CASSLANRGYEQYF	TGTGCCAGCAGCTTGGCTAACAGGGGGTACGAGCAGTACTTC
NA	TRBD2	TRBJ2-7	TRBV28	CASSLFGGSGSYEQYF	TGTGCCAGCAGTTTATTCGGCGGGAGTGGTTCCTACGAGCAGTACTTC
NA	NA	TRBJ2-2	TRBV6-1	CASSESVGTGELFF	TGTGCCAGCAGTGAATCTGTGGGAACCGGGGAGCTGTTTTTT
NA	TRBD1	TRBJ2-7	TRBV7-9	CASSKSGGELQEQYF	TGTGCCAGCAGCAAATCAGGGGGCGAACTACAGGAGCAGTACTTC
NA	NA	TRBJ2-7	TRBV6-1	CASSEGLTGSYEQYF	TGTGCCAGCAGTGAAGGGCTAACTGGCTCCTACGAGCAGTACTTC
NA	TRBD2	TRBJ2-7	TRBV4-3	CASSQDLGGSPYEQYF	TGCGCCAGCAGCCAAGATTTAGGCGGGAGCCCCTACGAGCAGTACTTC
few	NA	TRBJ2-1	TRBV2	CASTRSLLQFADNEQFF	TGTGCCAGCACAAGGAGCCTACTACAATTCGCTGACAATGAGCAGTTCTTC
NA	TRBD1	TRBJ1-2	TRBV18	CASSPDRGHYGYTF	TGTGCCAGCTCACCGGACAGGGGACACTATGGCTACACCTTC
few	TRBD2	TRBJ2-5	TRBV7-7	CASSPGASGLAGSAETQYF	TGTGCCAGCAGCCCGGGGGCCTCGGGACTAGCGGGATCCGCAGAGACCCAGTACTTC
NA	NA	TRBJ1-1	TRBV28	CASSPGIRTEAFF	TGTGCCAGCAGTCCCGGGATACGGACTGAAGCTTTCTTT
NA	TRBD2	TRBJ2-1	TRBV5-1	CASSLFPTASGSSYNEQFF	TGCGCCAGCAGCTTGTTTCCGACGGCTAGCGGGAGCTCCTACAATGAGCAGTTCTTC
NA	NA	TRBJ2-1	TRBV12-5	CASGRETINEQFF	TGTGCTAGTGGTCGGGAGACGATAAATGAGCAGTTCTTC
NA	TRBD1	TRBJ2-5	TRBV7-9	CASSLAVTGGRETQYF	TGTGCCAGCAGCTTAGCGGTCACAGGGGGCCGAGAGACCCAGTACTTC
NA	NA	TRBJ1-1	TRBV5-1	CASSLEGEYTEAFF	TGCGCCAGCAGCTTGGAAGGAGAATACACTGAAGCTTTCTTT
NA	NA	TRBJ1-3	TRBV4-3	CASSQDLGSGNTIYF	TGCGCCAGCAGCCAAGATTTGGGAAGTGGAAACACCATATATTTT
NA	TRBD2	TRBJ2-1	TRBV5-4	CASSATGLAGDNEQFF	TGTGCCAGCAGCGCAACGGGACTAGCGGGTGACAATGAGCAGTTCTTC